This T cell receptor beta chain was retrieved from a study of T cell changes during pregnancy in multiple sclerosis. Germline V lookup: CDR1 KGHSH, CDR2 LQKENI. With V trimmed by 8 bases and J by 7 bases, 12 bases remained unmatched. The CDR3 loop spans 17 amino acids. TCRdb's copy holds only in-frame clones and misses some; the assay was immunoSEQ multiplex PCR. The table has about 29,000 clones, 89% seen once. The clonotype originates from a female donor with multiple sclerosis, enrolled in a pregnancy study. The specimen comprised CD8+ T cells from peripheral blood mononuclear cells, sampled after pregnancy. The chain links TRBV18 to TRBJ2-2; TRBD2 agrees at 14 bases. The CDR3 here is CASRRGTSGSRDGELFF. The CDR3 bases are TGTGCCAGCAGACGAGGGACTAGCGGGAGTCGGGACGGGGAGCTGTTTTTT.